Presented here are 8 T cell receptor beta chains from one specimen sequenced in a study of blood T cell repertoires in COVID-19. The assay was immunoSEQ multiplex PCR, and TCRdb's table has in-frame clones only and misses some. Found here are about 88,000 clones, 70% to 90% of them singletons; the top ten hold approximately 2.9%. Sequenced input: peripheral blood. The receptors here all came from a woman aged 80 or over with acute or convalescent COVID-19.

V and J are TRBV6-5 and TRBJ2-7; the D is unclear. This CDR3 is built from 11 residues. Deletions cut 6 bases from V and 3 bases from J, with 6 bases between. Per germline, CDR1 MNHEY and CDR2 SVGAGI. CDR3 residues: CASRINYEQYF. CDR3 sequence (DNA): TGTGCCAGCAGAATCAACTACGAGCAGTACTTC.

V and J are TRBV4-3 and TRBJ2-7; 12 positions agree with TRBD1. The CDR3 consists of 18 residues. Losses at the gene ends were 0 bases for V and 5 bases for J; bases not matched to a gene: 11. Germline CDR1 LGHNA, CDR2 YSLEER. CDR3 in amino acids: CASSQDGWLGQGANEQYF. CDR3 DNA sequence: TGCGCCAGCAGCCAAGATGGGTGGTTGGGACAGGGGGCTAACGAGCAGTACTTC.

The chain links TRBV29-1 to TRBJ1-1, with D possibly matching TRBD1 (5 bases). CDR3 length: 11 residues. Looked up from germline, CDR1 is SQVTM and CDR2 is ANQGSEA. V shed 4 bases and J shed 7 bases, with 10 bases lying between them. The CDR3 is CSVATVYEAFF. In DNA form, the CDR3 reads TGCAGCGTTGCGACAGTATATGAAGCTTTCTTT.

V and J are TRBV5-1 and TRBJ2-2; 7 bases line up with TRBD2. V dropped 3 bases and J dropped 2; count of bases not matched to a gene: 10. The length of the CDR3 is 17 residues. The germline V gene encodes CDR1 SGHRS and CDR2 YFSETQ. The DNA of the CDR3 is TGCGCCAGCAGCTCCCTCGGGCTAGCGGTAAACACCGGGGAGCTGTTTTTT. Protein product: CASSSLGLAVNTGELFF.

The gene calls are TRBV7-2 and TRBJ2-7; 7 bases line up with TRBD2. CDR3 size: 15 residues. The V segment lost 0 bases and the J segment 4 bases; nucleotides outside the gene matches: 6. Looked up from germline, CDR1 is SGHTA and CDR2 is FQGNSA. In nucleotides, the CDR3 is TGTGCCAGCAGCTTAGCGGGTAGCGGGCCTTACGAGCAGTACTTC. Translation gives CASSLAGSGPYEQYF.

V gene TRBV7-9 combines with J gene TRBJ1-1; D possibly corresponds to TRBD1 (6 bases). Germline CDR1 SEHNR, CDR2 FQNEAQ (reference sequence). The CDR3 loop spans 13 amino acids. The ends were cut back, 6 bases at V and 2 bases at J, with 10 bases in the middle. The chain's CDR3 is CASSGQINTEAFF. The CDR3, as DNA: TGTGCCAGCAGTGGACAGATTAACACTGAAGCTTTCTTT.

The chain employs TRBV7-2 and TRBJ1-5; D is perhaps TRBD1 (5 bases). Trimming removed 4 bases from V and 0 bases from J, with 10 bases in between. CDR3 size: 15 residues. The germline V gene has CDR1 SGHTA and CDR2 FQGNSA. The CDR3 nucleotides are TGTGCCAGCAGCTCAGGCGGGGGTAGCAATCAGCCCCAGCATTTT. Translating gives CASSSGGGSNQPQHF.

The rearrangement links TRBV12-3 or TRBV12-4 to TRBJ1-2; D is uncertain. V shed 7 bases and J shed 3 bases, with 12 bases lying between them. CDR3 length: 13 residues. In DNA form, the CDR3 reads TGTGCCAGCACCCAGGACTGGGACTATGGCTACACCTTC. Translated: CASTQDWDYGYTF.